Listed here is a single T cell receptor beta chain. Its antigen specificity is not known. There are no base qualities to consult, and no much larger clone falls within one base. This sample is part of a study of blood T cells in healthy people across ages (dated by TCRdb to about 2015). Background for the entire study: In model experiments, template switching captured about one uniquely barcoded TCR beta cDNA molecule for every two T cells. To avoid experimental bias, donors of different ages were distributed randomly across sequencing lanes. Donors were grouped into four age groups: young (average 16 years), middle-aged (about 40), aged (roughly 67) and long-lived (roughly 80). Using the same blood draw, the study looked at two additional independent replicas of 1 million unique cDNA reads for two donors, one aged 18 to 30 and the other aged 80 or older. To track age-related changes in TCR beta repertoire diversity, the study relied on deep sequencing normalized with unique cDNA molecular identifiers. Study-level results and caveats: As age increased, observed TCR beta diversity per million T cells dropped in a roughly linear way, and a significant reduction was already evident by age around 41. Estimates of total diversity based on one million sequenced T cells were considered lower bounds and underestimates. Because profiling used bulk unsorted PBMCs, naive and antigen-experienced compartments could not be compared conclusively. There was a strong correlation between observed TCR beta diversity and the percentage of naive T cells measured by flow cytometry. Because donor CMV infection status was unknown, age-related changes in expanded clonotypes were potentially confounded. Compared with the aged group, more naive CD4+ T cells, fewer expanded clones and increased TCR diversity were shown by the long-lived group, suggesting age selection.

Systemically healthy Caucasian individuals from Russia, 39 in total and aged roughly 6 to 90 years, were included as donors. Each donor gave about 11 milliliters of peripheral blood, drawn into EDTA-treated Vacutainer tubes. Ficoll-Paque density-gradient centrifugation was used to isolate PBMCs, with at least 6.5 million per sample. Trizol reagent was used to extract total RNA from PBMCs, with at least 6 micrograms per sample. Naive CD45RAhigh/CD27high T cell percentages were measured by flow cytometry on a PBMC aliquot from every donor. For this chain, trimming is 4 bases at the V end and 5 bases at the J end, and the number of junction bases without a gene match is 9. CDR1 and CDR2 are drawn from the germline V gene: SGHRS, YFSETQ. The CDR3 starts with the cysteine, ends with the phenylalanine, and has 15 residues. Only the CDR3 part of the read is kept: 45 bases, read in frame from the first base.

The method behind the library was 5' RACE. TCRdb names Illumina HiSeq 2500 as the instrument used. The second PCR ran for roughly 7 to 12 cycles and used a J-beta primer mix along with a sample-barcoded 5' primer. A unique molecular identifier was introduced onto each TCR beta cDNA molecule by a template-switch 5' adaptor carrying 12 random nucleotides. Each sample yielded at least 3 million CDR3-containing paired-end reads. First-strand cDNA was synthesized from all RNA with the Mint cDNA synthesis kit, primed by a TRBC-specific oligonucleotide. All cDNA was treated with uracil-DNA glycosylase and then went through a first 18-cycle PCR with the universal primers M1SS and BC2_uni_R. Processing in the source paper ran as follows. For normalization, 1 million high-quality reads were randomly selected from each sample, with every read carrying a distinct molecular identifier. Reads sharing molecular identifiers were discarded rather than binned into consensus sequences. MiTCR, with a Q25 quality threshold and the strictest error-elimination algorithm, was used for CDR3 identification, clonotype clustering and error correction. A nonparametric unseen species model using Euler transformation provided a lower-bound estimate of total TCR beta diversity. TCRdb trimmed the raw reads at Q25, called clones with MiXCR and kept productive beta chains. Each record represents a unique CDR3 protein, reported with the most common genes and DNA among its rows. TCRdb, rather than the study authors, made the V and J calls. A total of 660,000 or so distinct CDR3 sequences appear in this sample, roughly three fifths of them only once. The ten largest clones represent 35% to 40% of the sample.

What was sequenced was blood. The chain uses TRBV5-1 and TRBJ2-1; a stretch of 7 junction bases matches TRBD2. The clonotype was recovered from a man in his 60s in good health. The sequenced DNA is TGCGCCAGCAGCCTTGGGTGGGGGACTAACAATGAGCAGTTCTTC. It encodes CASSLGWGTNNEQFF.